Following are 2 T cell receptor beta chains from one sample sequenced in a study of T cell responses to AZD1222 COVID-19 vaccine. The assay was immunoSEQ multiplex PCR, and TCRdb's table has in-frame clones only and misses some. Among more than 95,000 clones listed, over 90% were seen once. This specimen was peripheral blood, taken on day 0 of AZD1222 vaccination. Receptors originate from an adult in good health.

The chain joins TRBV3-1 (or the pseudogene TRBV3-2) to TRBJ2-1, with TRBD2 matching 7 bases. Germline CDR1 and CDR2: LGHDT and YNNKEL (reference sequence). The ends lost 3 bases at V and 5 bases at J; junction bases unmatched: 13. The CDR3 has 17 residues. CDR3 sequence (DNA): TGTGCCAGCAGCCAGCATCCGGGAGGTTTTTCGGACAATGAGCAGTTCTTC. Translation: CASSQHPGGFSDNEQFF.

There are a few counts of this clone. The chain is built from TRBV6-5 and TRBJ2-5, with a weak D call TRBD2 (6 bases). Germline CDR1 reads MNHEY; CDR2 reads SVGAGI. Trimming shortened V by 4 bases and J by 6 bases, and 12 bases separated the two germline ends. The CDR3 covers 13 residues. CDR3 residues: CASSSVTRQTQYF. The CDR3 DNA reads as TGTGCCAGCAGTTCCGTGACTAGGCAGACCCAGTACTTC.